In its sample, the clone carrying this T cell receptor (beta chain) was seen many times. The sample originates from a study of low-dose radiotherapy and immunotherapy resistance in tumors. Study overall: The 200 mg/m2 dose of intravenous cyclophosphamide was given every two weeks, one day before radiation and immunotherapy.

The time point: after trial treatment. The treatment is: LDRT plus nivolumab, ipilimumab, low-dose cyclophosphamide and aspirin (RACIN trial). Nivolumab, ipilimumab, aspirin, low-dose cyclophosphamide and low-dose radiotherapy were given to donors. Alpha and beta chains were covered, as first-strand cDNA relied on TRAV- and TRBV-specific primers. It was with a constant-region primer and a V-primer adapter that TCRs were amplified over around 18 PCR cycles. TCRdb redid the calling of the reads with MiXCR, one entry per CDR3 protein. The data show roughly 100,000 distinct CDR3 sequences, around 20% seen once. V gave up 5 bases and J gave up 10 bases, with 16 bases separating them. The CDR3 is 13 residues long. Germline CDR1 is SGHAT and CDR2 is FQNNGV.

The chain employs TRBV11-2 and TRBJ2-3; D possibly uses TRBD1 or TRBD2 (5 bases each). The specimen was PBMCs, collected after low-dose radiotherapy plus immunotherapy. This TCR was sampled from a male donor with prostate cancer. CDR3 sequence (DNA): TGTGCCAGCAGCCGGGCGGGTCAGGGCGCGCAGTATTTT. Encoded protein: CASSRAGQGAQYF.